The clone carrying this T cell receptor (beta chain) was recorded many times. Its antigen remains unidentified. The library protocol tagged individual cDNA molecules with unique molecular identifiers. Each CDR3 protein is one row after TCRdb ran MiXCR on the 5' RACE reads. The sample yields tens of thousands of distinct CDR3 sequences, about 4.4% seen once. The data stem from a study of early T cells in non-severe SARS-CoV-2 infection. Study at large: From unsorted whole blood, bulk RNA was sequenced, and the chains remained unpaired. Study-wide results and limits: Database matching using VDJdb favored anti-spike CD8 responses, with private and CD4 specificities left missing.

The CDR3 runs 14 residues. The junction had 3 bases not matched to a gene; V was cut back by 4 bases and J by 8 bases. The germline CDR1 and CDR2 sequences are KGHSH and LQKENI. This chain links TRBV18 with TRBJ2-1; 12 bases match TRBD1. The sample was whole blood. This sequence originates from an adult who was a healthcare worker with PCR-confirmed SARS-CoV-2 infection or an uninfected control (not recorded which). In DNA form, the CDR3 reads TGTGCCAGCTCACGGGGACAGGGGGCAGATGAGCAGTTCTTC. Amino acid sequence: CASSRGQGADEQFF.